The 21 T cell receptor beta chains reported below all come from one sample, sequenced in a study of cytomegalovirus exposure and HLA in healthy donors. Primers: 60 Vbeta forward and 13 Jbeta reverse. The table came from immunoSEQ multiplex PCR; TCRdb's copy has only in-frame clones and leaves some out. Of 250,000 or so clones listed, approximately 91% are singletons. Sequencing was carried out using PBMCs. The receptor source for this set is a girl aged 2-15 years in good health and CMV-seronegative.

The chain couples TRBV11-2 to TRBJ1-2, with 10 nucleotides matching TRBD1. The CDR3 contains 14 residues. The germline gives CDR1 SGHAT, CDR2 FQNNGV. V trimming: 5 bases; J trimming: 4 bases; junction bases outside the gene matches: 4. CDR3 in DNA: TGTGCCAGCAGCCCCTGGACAGGGGGCTATGGCTACACCTTC. Residues: CASSPWTGGYGYTF.

The CDR3 DNA sequence: TGTGCCAGCAGGGAGAGCAATCAGCCCCAGCATTTT. Its translation: CASRESNQPQHF. J is TRBJ1-5 and V is TRBV6-1; D uncertain. This CDR3 comprises 12 residues. Germline V gives CDR1 MNHNS, CDR2 SASEGT. V was pared by 6 bases and J by 1 base, with 4 bases between.

The chain employs TRBV28 and TRBJ2-7, with 9 bases aligning to TRBD1. Germline assignment: CDR1 MDHEN and CDR2 SYDVKM. Trimming cost V 11 bases and J 7 bases; bases outside gene matches: 6. CDR3 length: 11 amino acids. CDR3 protein: CAAHRGLEQYF. CDR3 nucleotides: TGTGCCGCACACAGGGGGCTTGAGCAGTACTTC.

V usage is TRBV5-6 and J usage is TRBJ2-7; D perhaps matches TRBD1 (5 bases). The ends were cut back, 1 base at V and 0 bases at J, with 8 bases in the middle. Germline V gene data show CDR1 as SGHDT and CDR2 as YYEEEE. The CDR3 is made up of 14 amino acids. This chain's CDR3 is CASSLWGSSYEQYF. In DNA, the CDR3 is TGTGCCAGCAGCTTGTGGGGCAGCTCCTACGAGCAGTACTTC.

The rearrangement uses TRBV5-1 and TRBJ2-5, with 9 bases matching TRBD2. V dropped 2 bases and J dropped 5; count of bases not matched to a gene: 10. The CDR3 covers 16 residues. Germline CDR1 is SGHRS and CDR2 is YFSETQ. The CDR3 nucleotides are TGCGCCAGCAGCTTCGGCGGGGGGGCCTTTGCCGAGACCCAGTACTTC. It translates to CASSFGGGAFAETQYF.

The chain recombines TRBV27 with TRBJ2-1, with 7 bases lining up with TRBD2. The CDR3 covers 14 residues. J was trimmed by 6 bases and V by 4 bases; bases with no gene match: 6. In germline, CDR1 is MNHEY, CDR2 SMNVEV (reference sequence). The DNA for the CDR3 is TGTGCCAGCAGTTGGGCGGGAGCCCTCAATGAGCAGTTCTTC. This codes for CASSWAGALNEQFF.

The table lists this clone with a count of one. The rearrangement links TRBV6-5 to TRBJ2-7; TRBD2 aligns across 10 bases. The V and J ends lost 5 bases and 4 bases, in that order; junction bases with no gene match: 5. The CDR3 runs to 14 residues. The V gene's germline CDR1 is MNHEY and CDR2 SVGAGI. The chain's CDR3 is CASSLAGERYEQYF. The CDR3 DNA reads as TGTGCCAGCAGTCTAGCGGGGGAGAGATACGAGCAGTACTTC.

The V and J genes are TRBV5-1 and TRBJ2-5, with unresolved D. CDR1 and CDR2 (germline): SGHRS, YFSETQ. The CDR3 has 12 residues. Trimming left V 1 base short and J 3 bases short, with 4 bases between. This CDR3 reads CASSLSEETQYF. Here the CDR3 DNA reads TGCGCCAGCAGCTTGAGCGAAGAGACCCAGTACTTC.

V gene TRBV29-1 combines with J gene TRBJ2-7; tentatively, D is TRBD1 (5 bases). The CDR3 covers 14 residues. Per the germline V gene, CDR1 is SQVTM and CDR2 is ANQGSEA. With 6 bases removed from V and 2 bases from J, the gap between germline ends came to 17 bases. The CDR3 nucleotides read TGCAGCGTCCTACCCCCAGGGAATCCCTACGAGCAGTACTTC. This sequence encodes CSVLPPGNPYEQYF.

This chain links TRBV6-1 with TRBJ1-2; 10 bases match TRBD1. Germline lookup yields CDR1 MNHNS and CDR2 SASEGT. V lost 6 bases to trimming and J lost 5 bases; unmatched junction nucleotides: 6. The CDR3 totals 14 residues. The CDR3 region has the DNA TGTGCCAGCAGAGGACAGGGGGTGCCATATGGCTACACCTTC. Protein product: CASRGQGVPYGYTF.

This clone has only one observation. V gene TRBV10-1 combines with J gene TRBJ2-2, with D possibly TRBD1 on 5 matching bases. From germline, CDR1 is WNHNN and CDR2 SYGVQD (reference sequence). Between the trimmed V and J ends, which lost 6 bases and 1 base, there was a span of 12 bases. This CDR3 has 15 residues. CDR3 region: CASSSSGLNTGELFF. Here the CDR3 DNA reads TGCGCCAGCAGCTCTTCAGGGCTGAACACCGGGGAGCTGTTTTTT.

V gene TRBV11-2 combines with J gene TRBJ2-1; D not certain. Deletions cut 1 base from V and 3 bases from J, with 10 bases between. Per germline, CDR1 SGHAT and CDR2 FQNNGV. This CDR3 is 15 amino acids long. CDR3 nucleotide sequence: TGTGCCAGCAGCTTAGCGAGGAACTTCTACAATGAGCAGTTCTTC. Its translation is CASSLARNFYNEQFF.

This rearrangement joins TRBV25-1 to TRBJ1-1; weak D call: TRBD1 (6 bases). The CDR3 is 14 residues long. The V end was cut by 7 bases, the J end by 0 bases, with 12 bases between. Germline CDR1 MGHDK, CDR2 SYGVNS. The CDR3 spells CASMDSLMNTEAFF. Here the CDR3 DNA reads TGTGCCAGCATGGACAGCCTGATGAACACTGAAGCTTTCTTT.

The chain joins TRBV4-1 to TRBJ1-2; TRBD1 matches at 10 bases. Looked up from germline, CDR1 is MGHRA and CDR2 is YSYEKL. The CDR3 length is 15 residues. The trim removed 3 bases at V and 5 bases at J, leaving 6 bases unmatched. CDR3 amino acids: CASSQGDRGVYGYTF. In nucleotides, the CDR3 is TGCGCCAGCAGCCAGGGGGACAGGGGAGTGTATGGCTACACCTTC.

This CDR3 reads CASSIPGGAAQYF. CDR3 nucleotides: TGTGCCAGTAGTATTCCGGGTGGGGCTGCGCAGTATTTT. The V call is TRBV19, the J call TRBJ2-3; a possible D gene is TRBD1 (5 bases). Germline-derived CDR1 and CDR2 are LNHDA and SQIVND (reference sequence). The CDR3 runs to 13 residues. The V and J ends lost 3 bases and 10 bases respectively, with 14 bases between them.

The V gene is TRBV5-4, the J gene TRBJ2-1, with a possible D match to TRBD2 (7 bases). V dropped 3 bases and J dropped 8 bases, with 21 bases sitting between them. This CDR3 is 16 amino acids long. The germline V gene has CDR1 SGHNT and CDR2 YYREEE (reference sequence). CDR3 nucleotide sequence: TGTGCCAGCAGCTGGGGTGCCAGGGGAGGGGTAGATGAGCAGTTCTTC. Translating it yields CASSWGARGGVDEQFF.

This clone occurred a few times. This CDR3 is CASSPGGGSNEQFF. The CDR3 DNA reads as TGTGCCAGCAGCCCGGGGGGAGGGTCCAATGAGCAGTTCTTC. The V call is TRBV5-6, the J call TRBJ2-1, with 7 positions matching TRBD2. The CDR3 runs to 14 residues. The germline V gene has CDR1 SGHDT and CDR2 YYEEEE. V trimming: 4 bases; J trimming: 6 bases; junction bases outside the gene matches: 7.

This clone came up once. The chain uses TRBV2 and TRBJ2-2; D is unclear. CDR1 and CDR2 from the germline V gene are SNHLY and FYNNEI. The CDR3 extends over 13 amino acids. Trimming took off 6 bases at V and 8 bases at J, with 13 bases between the two ends. The CDR3 DNA sequence: TGTGCCAGCAGGGCAACAGTAACGGGGGAGCTGTTTTTT. Translated: CASRATVTGELFF.

This clone was found once. The genes are TRBV7-6 and TRBJ2-5; the match to TRBD2 covers 13 bases. Matching the DNA end better, TRBJ2-7 makes the J call doubtful. This CDR3 has 16 amino acids. Germline lookup yields CDR1 SGHVS and CDR2 FNYEAQ. The CDR3 spells CASSDGTSGAPYEQYF. The CDR3 DNA follows: TGTGCCAGCAGCGACGGGACTAGCGGGGCCCCCTACGAGCAGTACTTC.

The rearrangement uses TRBV7-2 and TRBJ2-5; weak D call: TRBD2 (6 bases). The V gene's germline CDR1 is SGHTA and CDR2 FQGNSA. V lost 4 bases to trimming and J lost 2 bases, with 11 bases between them. CDR3 length: 14 amino acids. CDR3 region: CASSYWDWQETQYF. The CDR3 DNA is TGTGCCAGCAGCTACTGGGACTGGCAAGAGACCCAGTACTTC.

J is TRBJ1-4 and V is TRBV5-1; 7 bases agree with TRBD1. Trimming cost V 3 bases and J 4 bases; bases outside gene matches: 3. Per germline, CDR1 SGHRS and CDR2 YFSETQ. CDR3 length: 14 residues. Here the CDR3 reads CASSSGTVNEKLFF. CDR3 DNA sequence: TGCGCCAGCAGCTCGGGGACAGTTAATGAAAAACTGTTTTTT.